The entry below gives a single TCR beta chain sequence along with its context. Germline CDR1 reads LGHNA; CDR2 reads YSLEER. This CDR3 has 18 residues. V lost 0 bases and J lost 7; bases outside the gene matches: 12. Through a sample-barcoded 5' primer and a J-beta primer mix, a second PCR was run for about 7 to 12 cycles. Via MiXCR, TCRdb re-called the 5' RACE reads, giving one row per CDR3 protein. This sample has approximately 900,000 distinct CDR3 sequences; about 27% occur once, and the top ten carry around 9.6%. These data are taken from a study of blood T cells in healthy people across ages. These data were also filed under a second study, of T cells of mothers and their children. That work states: Donors comprised a few healthy Caucasian mothers plus their six children.

The sequence came from a woman in her thirties or forties in good health. This chain links TRBV4-3 with TRBJ2-3; 11 bases match TRBD1. Sample: blood. CDR3 in amino acids: CASSQDSRRTGGSNTQYF. The CDR3 coding sequence is TGCGCCAGCAGCCAAGATAGTCGGCGGACAGGGGGCTCGAATACGCAGTATTTT.